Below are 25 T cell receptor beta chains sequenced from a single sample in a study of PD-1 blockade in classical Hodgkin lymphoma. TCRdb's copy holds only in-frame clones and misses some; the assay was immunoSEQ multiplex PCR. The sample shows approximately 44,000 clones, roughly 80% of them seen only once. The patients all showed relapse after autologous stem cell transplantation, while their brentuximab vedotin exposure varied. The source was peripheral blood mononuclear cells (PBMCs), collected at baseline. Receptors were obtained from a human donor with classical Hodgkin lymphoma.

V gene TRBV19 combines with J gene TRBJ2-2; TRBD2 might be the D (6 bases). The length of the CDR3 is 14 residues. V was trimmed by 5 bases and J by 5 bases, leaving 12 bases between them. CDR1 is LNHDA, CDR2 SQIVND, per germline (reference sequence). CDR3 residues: CASSLPGATGELFF. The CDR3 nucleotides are TGTGCCAGTAGTCTTCCGGGAGCAACCGGGGAGCTGTTTTTT.

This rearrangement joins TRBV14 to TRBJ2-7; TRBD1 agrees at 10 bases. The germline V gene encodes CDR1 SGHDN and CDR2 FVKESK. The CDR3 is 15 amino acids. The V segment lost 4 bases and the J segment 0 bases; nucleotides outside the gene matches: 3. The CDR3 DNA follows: TGTGCCAGCAGCCGGGGACAGGGGAGCTCCTACGAGCAGTACTTC. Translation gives CASSRGQGSSYEQYF.

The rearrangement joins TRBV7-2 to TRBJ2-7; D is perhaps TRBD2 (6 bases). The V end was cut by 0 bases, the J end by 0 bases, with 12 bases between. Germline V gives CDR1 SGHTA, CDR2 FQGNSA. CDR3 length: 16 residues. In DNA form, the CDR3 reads TGTGCCAGCAGCTTAGCGGCTGGGGGGAGCTCCTACGAGCAGTACTTC. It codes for CASSLAAGGSSYEQYF.

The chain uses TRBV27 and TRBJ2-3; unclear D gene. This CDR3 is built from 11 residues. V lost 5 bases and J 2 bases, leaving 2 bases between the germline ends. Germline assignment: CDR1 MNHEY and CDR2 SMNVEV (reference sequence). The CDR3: CASSHTDTQYF. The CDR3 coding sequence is TGTGCCAGCAGTCACACAGATACGCAGTATTTT.

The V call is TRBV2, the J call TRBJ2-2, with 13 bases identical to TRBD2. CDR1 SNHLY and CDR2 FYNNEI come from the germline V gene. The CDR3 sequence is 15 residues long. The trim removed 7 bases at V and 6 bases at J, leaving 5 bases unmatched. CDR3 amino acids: CASIGLAGEAGELFF. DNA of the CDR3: TGTGCCAGCATCGGACTAGCGGGAGAGGCCGGGGAGCTGTTTTTT.

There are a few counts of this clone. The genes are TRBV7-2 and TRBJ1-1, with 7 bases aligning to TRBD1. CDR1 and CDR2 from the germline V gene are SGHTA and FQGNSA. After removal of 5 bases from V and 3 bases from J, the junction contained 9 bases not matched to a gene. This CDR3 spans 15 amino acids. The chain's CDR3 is CASSRQGALYTEAFF. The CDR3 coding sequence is TGTGCCAGCAGCCGACAGGGTGCCCTTTACACTGAAGCTTTCTTT. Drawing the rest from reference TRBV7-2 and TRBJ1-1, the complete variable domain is GAGVSQSPSNKVTEKGKDVELRCDPISGHTALYWYRQSLGQGLEFLIYFQGNSAPDKSGLPSDRFSAERTGGSVSTLTIQRTQQEDSAVYLCASSRQGALYTEAFFGQGTRLTVV.

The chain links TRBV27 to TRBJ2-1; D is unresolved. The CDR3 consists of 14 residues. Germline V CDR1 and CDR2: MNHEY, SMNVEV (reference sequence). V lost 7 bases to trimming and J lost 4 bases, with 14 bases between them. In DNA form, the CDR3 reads TGTGCCAGCAAATCCCACGGCCCATACAATGAGCAGTTCTTC. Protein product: CASKSHGPYNEQFF.

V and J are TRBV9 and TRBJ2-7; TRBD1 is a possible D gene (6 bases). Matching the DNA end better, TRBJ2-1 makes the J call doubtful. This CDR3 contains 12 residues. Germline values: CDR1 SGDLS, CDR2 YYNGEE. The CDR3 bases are TGTGCCAGCAGCGGAGGGGGTGGTGAGCAGTTCTTC. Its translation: CASSGGGGEQFF.

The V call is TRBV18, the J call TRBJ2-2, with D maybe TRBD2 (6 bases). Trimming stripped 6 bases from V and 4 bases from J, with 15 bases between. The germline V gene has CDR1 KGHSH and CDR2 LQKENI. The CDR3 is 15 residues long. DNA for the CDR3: TGTGCCAGCTCCGGGAGAAAGGAGGGCACCGGGGAGCTGTTTTTT. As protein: CASSGRKEGTGELFF.

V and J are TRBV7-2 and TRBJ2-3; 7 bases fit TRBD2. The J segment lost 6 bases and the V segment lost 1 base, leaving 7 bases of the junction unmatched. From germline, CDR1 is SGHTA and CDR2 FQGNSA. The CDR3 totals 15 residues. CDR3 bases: TGTGCCAGCAGCTTAGATCCGGGAGCGGGGGATACGCAGTATTTT. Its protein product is CASSLDPGAGDTQYF.

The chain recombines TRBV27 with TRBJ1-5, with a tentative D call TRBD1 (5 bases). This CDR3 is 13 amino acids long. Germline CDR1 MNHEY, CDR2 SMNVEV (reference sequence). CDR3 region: CVTRGGYNQPQHF. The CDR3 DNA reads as TGTGTCACCCGGGGGGGGTATAATCAGCCCCAGCATTTT.

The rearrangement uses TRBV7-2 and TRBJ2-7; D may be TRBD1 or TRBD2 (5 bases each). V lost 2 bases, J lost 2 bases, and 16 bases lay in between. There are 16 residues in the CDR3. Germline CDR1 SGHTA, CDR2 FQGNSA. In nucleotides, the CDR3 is TGTGCCAGCAGCTTAAGGCAGGGAGATGAGCCCTACGAGCAGTACTTC. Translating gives CASSLRQGDEPYEQYF.

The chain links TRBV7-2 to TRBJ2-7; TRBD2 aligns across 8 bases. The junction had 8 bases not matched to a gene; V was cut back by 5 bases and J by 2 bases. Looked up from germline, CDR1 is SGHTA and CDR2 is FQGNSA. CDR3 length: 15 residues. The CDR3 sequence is CASSRRPSGPYEQYF. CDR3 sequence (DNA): TGTGCCAGCAGCCGCCGGCCTAGCGGGCCCTACGAGCAGTACTTC.

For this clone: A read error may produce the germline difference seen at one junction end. CDR3 residues: CASSYGTSGIEQCF. The CDR3 DNA sequence: TGTGCCAGCAGTTACGGGACTAGCGGGATAGAGCAGTGCTTC. The gene calls are TRBV27 and TRBJ2-7; 13 bases line up with TRBD2. CDR3 length: 14 residues. The V gene's germline CDR1 is MNHEY and CDR2 SMNVEV (reference sequence).

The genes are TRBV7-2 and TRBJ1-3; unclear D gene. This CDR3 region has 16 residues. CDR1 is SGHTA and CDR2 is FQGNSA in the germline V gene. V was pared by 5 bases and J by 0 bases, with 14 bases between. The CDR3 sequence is CASSRFFSDSGNTIYF. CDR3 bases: TGTGCCAGCAGCCGCTTCTTCAGTGACTCTGGAAACACCATATATTTT.

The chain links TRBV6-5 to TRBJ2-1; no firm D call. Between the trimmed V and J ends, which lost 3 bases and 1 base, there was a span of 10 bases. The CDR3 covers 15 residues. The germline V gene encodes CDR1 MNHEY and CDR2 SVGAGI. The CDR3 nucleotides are TGTGCCAGCAGTTATAGTGGCCCATCCTACAATGAGCAGTTCTTC. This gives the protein CASSYSGPSYNEQFF.

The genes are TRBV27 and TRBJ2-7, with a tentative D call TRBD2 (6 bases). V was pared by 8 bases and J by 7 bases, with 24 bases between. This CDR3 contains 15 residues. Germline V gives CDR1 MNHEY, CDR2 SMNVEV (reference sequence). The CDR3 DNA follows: TGTGCCAGCTCTTACAATACGGGACTCATCAGGGAGCAGTACTTC. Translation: CASSYNTGLIREQYF.

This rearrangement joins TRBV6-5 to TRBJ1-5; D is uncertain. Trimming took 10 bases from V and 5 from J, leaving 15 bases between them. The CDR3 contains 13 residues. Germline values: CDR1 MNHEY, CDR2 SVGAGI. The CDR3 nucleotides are TGTGCCACCTCCCTGAGACCAGATCAGCCCCAGCATTTT. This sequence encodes CATSLRPDQPQHF.

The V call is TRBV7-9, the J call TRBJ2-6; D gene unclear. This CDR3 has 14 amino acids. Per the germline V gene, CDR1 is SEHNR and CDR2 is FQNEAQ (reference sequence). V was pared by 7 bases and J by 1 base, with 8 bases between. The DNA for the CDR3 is TGTGCCAGCACCCCCCCTTCTGGGGCCAACGTCCTGACTTTC. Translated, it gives CASTPPSGANVLTF. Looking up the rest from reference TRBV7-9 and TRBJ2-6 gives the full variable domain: DTGVSQNPRHKITKRGQNVTFRCDPISEHNRLYWYRQTLGQGPEFLTYFQNEAQLEKSRLLSDRFSAERPKGSFSTLEIQRTEQGDSAMYLCASTPPSGANVLTFGAGSRLTVL.

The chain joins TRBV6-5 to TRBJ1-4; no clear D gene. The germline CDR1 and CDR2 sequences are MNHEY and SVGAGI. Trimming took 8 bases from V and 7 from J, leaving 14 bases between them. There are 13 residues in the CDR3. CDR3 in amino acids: CASGLTSSEKLFF. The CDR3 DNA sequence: TGTGCCAGCGGGCTGACATCTAGTGAAAAACTGTTTTTT.

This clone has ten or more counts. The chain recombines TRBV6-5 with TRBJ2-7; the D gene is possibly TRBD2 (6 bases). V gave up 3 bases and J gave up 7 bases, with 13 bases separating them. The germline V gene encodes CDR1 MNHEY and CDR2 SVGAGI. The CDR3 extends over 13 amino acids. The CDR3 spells CASSYRGTGEQYF. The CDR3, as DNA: TGTGCCAGCAGTTATCGCGGGACGGGGGAGCAGTACTTC.

CDR3 DNA sequence: TGTGCCAGCAGCTTGATCGGGAGCCAAGAGACCCAGTACTTC. Encoded protein: CASSLIGSQETQYF. The chain employs TRBV5-4 and TRBJ2-5; maybe TRBD2 (6 bases). The CDR3 length is 14 residues. Germline CDR1 SGHNT, CDR2 YYREEE (reference sequence). The V end lost 1 base, the J end lost 1 base, and 8 bases lay between the germline ends. The variable domain in full, completed from reference TRBV5-4 and TRBJ2-5, reads ETGVTQSPTHLIKTRGQQVTLRCSSQSGHNTVSWYQQALGQGPQFIFQYYREEENGRGNFPPRFSGLQFPNYSSELNVNALELDDSALYLCASSLIGSQETQYFGPGTRLLVL.

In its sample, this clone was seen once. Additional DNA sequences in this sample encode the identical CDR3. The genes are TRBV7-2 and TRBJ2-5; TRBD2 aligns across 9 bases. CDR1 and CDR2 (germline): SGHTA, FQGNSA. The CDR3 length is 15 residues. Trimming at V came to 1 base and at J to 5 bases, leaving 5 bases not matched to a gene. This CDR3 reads CASSLGGLAGETQYF. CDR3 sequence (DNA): TGTGCCAGCAGCTTAGGGGGGCTAGCGGGGGAGACCCAGTACTTC.

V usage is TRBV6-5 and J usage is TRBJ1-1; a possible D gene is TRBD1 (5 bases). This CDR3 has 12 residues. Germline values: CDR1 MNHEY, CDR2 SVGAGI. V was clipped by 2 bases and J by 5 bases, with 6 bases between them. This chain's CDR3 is CASSYGGTEAFF. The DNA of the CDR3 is TGTGCCAGCAGTTACGGGGGTACTGAAGCTTTCTTT.

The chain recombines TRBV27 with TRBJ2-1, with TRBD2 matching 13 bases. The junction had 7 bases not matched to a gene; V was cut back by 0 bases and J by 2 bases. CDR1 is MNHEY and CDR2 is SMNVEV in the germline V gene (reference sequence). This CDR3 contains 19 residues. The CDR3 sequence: CASSLSALAGGIPYNEQFF. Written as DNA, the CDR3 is TGTGCCAGCAGTTTATCGGCACTAGCGGGAGGGATCCCCTACAATGAGCAGTTCTTC.